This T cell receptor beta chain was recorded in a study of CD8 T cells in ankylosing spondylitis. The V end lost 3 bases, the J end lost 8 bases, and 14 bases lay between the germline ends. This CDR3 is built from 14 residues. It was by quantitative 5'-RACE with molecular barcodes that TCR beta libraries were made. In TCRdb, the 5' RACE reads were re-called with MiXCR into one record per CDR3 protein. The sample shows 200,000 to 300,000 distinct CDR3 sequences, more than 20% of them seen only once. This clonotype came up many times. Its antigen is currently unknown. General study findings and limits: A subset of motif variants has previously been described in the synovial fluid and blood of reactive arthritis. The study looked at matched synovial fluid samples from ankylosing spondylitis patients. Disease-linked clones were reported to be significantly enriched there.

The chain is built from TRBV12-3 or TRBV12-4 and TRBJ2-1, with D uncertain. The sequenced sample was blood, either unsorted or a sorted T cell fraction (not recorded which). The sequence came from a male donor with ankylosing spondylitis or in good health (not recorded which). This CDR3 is CASSFTDNADEQFF. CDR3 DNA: TGTGCCAGCAGTTTCACAGATAATGCCGATGAGCAGTTCTTC.